This T cell receptor (beta chain) was recovered during a study of blood T cell repertoires in COVID-19. Turning to the study itself: Sites in the United States, Italy and Spain provided acute and convalescent COVID-19 samples. T cells, B-cell-depleted T cells, or PBMCs provided the cDNA or gDNA that served as material.

Authors' processing steps: Counts of nucleated cells, estimated from reference gene primer amplification, were obtained. Profiled with immunoSEQ multiplex PCR; TCRdb holds only in-frame clones, not every one. That table supplies the V and J calls and clone size; D and trimming were determined from the DNA. The data show 200,000 to 250,000 clones, 70% to 85% seen once. The germline CDR1 and CDR2 sequences are SNHLY and FYNNEI. With 6 bases removed from V and 2 bases from J, the gap between germline ends came to 17 bases. CDR3 length equals 15 residues. This TCR was recovered from an elderly man with acute or convalescent COVID-19. The chain carries TRBV2 and TRBJ2-7; D not resolved. Sequencing was performed on peripheral blood. The CDR3 region has the DNA TGTGCCAGCAGCGAACGTTCAGGTTTGACCTACGAGCAGTACTTC. It translates to CASSERSGLTYEQYF.